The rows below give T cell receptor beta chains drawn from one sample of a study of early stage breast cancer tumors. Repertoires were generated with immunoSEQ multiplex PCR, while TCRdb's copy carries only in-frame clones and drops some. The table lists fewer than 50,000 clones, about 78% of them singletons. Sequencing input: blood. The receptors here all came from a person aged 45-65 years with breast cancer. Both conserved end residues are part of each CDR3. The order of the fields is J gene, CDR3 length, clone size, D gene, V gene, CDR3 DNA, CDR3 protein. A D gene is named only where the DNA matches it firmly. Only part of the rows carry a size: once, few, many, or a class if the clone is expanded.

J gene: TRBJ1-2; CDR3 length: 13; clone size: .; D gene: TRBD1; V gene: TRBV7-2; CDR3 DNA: TGTGCCAGCAGCTTAAACAGGGGGCGAGGCTACACCTTC; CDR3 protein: CASSLNRGRGYTF
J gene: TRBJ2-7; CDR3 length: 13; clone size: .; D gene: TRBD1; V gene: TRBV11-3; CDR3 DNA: TGTGCCAGCAGCCCTACAGGGGTCCACGAGCAGTACTTC; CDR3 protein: CASSPTGVHEQYF
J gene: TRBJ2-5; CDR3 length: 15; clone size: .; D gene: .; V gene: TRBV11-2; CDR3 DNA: TGTGCCAGCAGCCTCCAGCTGGGGGCACAAGAGACCCAGTACTTC; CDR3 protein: CASSLQLGAQETQYF
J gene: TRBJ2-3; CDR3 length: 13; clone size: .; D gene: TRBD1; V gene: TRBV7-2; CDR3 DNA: TGTGCCAGCAGCTCGGACAGGACAGATACGCAGTATTTT; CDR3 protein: CASSSDRTDTQYF
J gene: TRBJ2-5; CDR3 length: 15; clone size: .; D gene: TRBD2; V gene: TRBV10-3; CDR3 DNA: TGTGCCATCAGTGAGTCATCAGCGGGGGTGGAGACCCAGTACTTC; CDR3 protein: CAISESSAGVETQYF
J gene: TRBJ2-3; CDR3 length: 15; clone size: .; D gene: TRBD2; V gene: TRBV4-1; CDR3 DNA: TGCGCCAGCAGAAGGACTAGCGGGAGGTCAGATACGCAGTATTTT; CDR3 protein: CASRRTSGRSDTQYF
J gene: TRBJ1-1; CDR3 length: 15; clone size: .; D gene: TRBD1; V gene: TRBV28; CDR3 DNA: TGTGCCAGCAGTTCCTGGACAGGAGCCAACACTGAAGCTTTCTTT; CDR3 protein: CASSSWTGANTEAFF
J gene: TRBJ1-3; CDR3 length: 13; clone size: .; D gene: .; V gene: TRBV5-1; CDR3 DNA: TGCGCCAGCAGCCTAGGAGGAGGAAACACCATATATTTT; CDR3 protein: CASSLGGGNTIYF
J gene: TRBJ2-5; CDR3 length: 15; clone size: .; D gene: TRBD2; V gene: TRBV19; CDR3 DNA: TGTGCCAGTAGCTTAGGACTAGCGAGGAGAGAGACCCAGTACTTC; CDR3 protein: CASSLGLARRETQYF
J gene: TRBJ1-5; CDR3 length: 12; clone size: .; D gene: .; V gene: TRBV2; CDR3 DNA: TGTGCCAGCGTCAGGGGCGGTCAGCCCCAGCATTTT; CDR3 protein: CASVRGGQPQHF
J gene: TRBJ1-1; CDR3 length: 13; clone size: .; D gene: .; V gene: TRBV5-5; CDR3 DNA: TGTGCCAGCAGCCCGAGGGTAGACACTGAAGCTTTCTTT; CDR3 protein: CASSPRVDTEAFF
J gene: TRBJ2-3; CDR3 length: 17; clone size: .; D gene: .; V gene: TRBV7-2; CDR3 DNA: TGTGCCAGCAGCTTAGCGGGCACATCTCTCGTAACAGATACGCAGTATTTT; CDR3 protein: CASSLAGTSLVTDTQYF
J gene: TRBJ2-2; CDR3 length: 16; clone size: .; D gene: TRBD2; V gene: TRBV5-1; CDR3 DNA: TGCGCCAGCAGCCAAGGACTAGCGGGAGACACCGGGGAGCTGTTTTTT; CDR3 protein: CASSQGLAGDTGELFF
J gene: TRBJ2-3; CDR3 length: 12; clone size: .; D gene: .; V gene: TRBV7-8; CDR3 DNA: TGTGCCAGCAGCCCATTCACAGATACGCAGTATTTT; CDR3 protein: CASSPFTDTQYF
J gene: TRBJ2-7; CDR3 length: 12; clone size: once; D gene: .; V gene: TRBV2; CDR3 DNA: TGTGCCAGCTATGAGGGAAGATCTGAGCAGTACTTC; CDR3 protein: CASYEGRSEQYF